The 30 T cell receptor beta chains in this list originate from one sample, sequenced in a study of blood T cell repertoires in COVID-19. Assay used: immunoSEQ multiplex PCR; TCRdb lists only in-frame clones, some missing. This sample yields 100,000 to 130,000 clones, of which around four fifths are seen a single time; 4% to 5.5% belongs to the top ten. The sequenced material came from peripheral blood. The receptors were gathered from an older man with acute or convalescent COVID-19.

This rearrangement joins TRBV7-6 to TRBJ2-7, with 10 bases fitting TRBD1. After removal of 4 bases from V and 5 bases from J, the junction contained 5 bases not matched to a gene. CDR1 and CDR2 from the germline V gene are SGHVS and FNYEAQ. The CDR3 consists of 14 residues. As DNA, the CDR3 is TGTGCCAGCAGCTCCCGGGACAGGGGCCACGAGCAGTACTTC. Its translation is CASSSRDRGHEQYF.

This clone was seen more than once but under ten times. The V gene is TRBV15, the J gene TRBJ2-1; the D is unclear. In germline, CDR1 is LNHNV, CDR2 YYDKDF (reference sequence). The CDR3 has 13 amino acids. The V gene lost 3 bases and the J gene lost 3 bases, with 6 bases spanning the gap. CDR3 in amino acids: CATSSADYNEQFF. The CDR3, as DNA: TGTGCCACCAGCAGTGCAGACTACAATGAGCAGTTCTTC.

This chain joins TRBV5-1 and TRBJ2-2; TRBD2 matches 10 bases. Germline loops: CDR1 SGHRS, CDR2 YFSETQ. The ends lost 0 bases at V and 4 bases at J; junction bases unmatched: 9. This CDR3 spans 18 amino acids. The CDR3 sequence: CASSLAAGAGGPTGELFF. The CDR3 coding sequence is TGCGCCAGCAGCTTGGCCGCCGGAGCGGGGGGGCCCACCGGGGAGCTGTTTTTT. The complete variable domain, with remaining parts taken from reference TRBV5-1 and TRBJ2-2, reads KAGVTQTPRYLIKTRGQQVTLSCSPISGHRSVSWYQQTPGQGLQFLFEYFSETQRNKGNFPGRFSGRQFSNSRSEMNVSTLELGDSALYLCASSLAAGAGGPTGELFFGEGSRLTVL.

The rearrangement joins TRBV4-2 to TRBJ1-5, with 9 nucleotides matching TRBD1. The CDR3 is made up of 14 amino acids. With 5 bases clipped from V and 6 bases from J, the junction kept 5 bases outside the gene matches. Germline CDR1 is LGHNA and CDR2 is YNFKEQ. CDR3 in DNA: TGTGCCAGCAGCTCAGGGACAGGGCTTCAGCCCCAGCATTTT. It specifies CASSSGTGLQPQHF.

V usage is TRBV5-1 and J usage is TRBJ2-3; D is unclear. The germline V and J ends were trimmed by 6 bases and 6 bases, with 20 bases remaining between them. Looked up from germline, CDR1 is SGHRS and CDR2 is YFSETQ. The CDR3 spans 15 residues. This CDR3 is CASNPYGDDWDTQYF. CDR3 in DNA: TGCGCCAGCAACCCCTATGGAGACGACTGGGATACGCAGTATTTT.

The CDR3: CASSGGYPYNEQFF. The CDR3 coding sequence is TGTGCCAGCAGCGGGGGGTACCCCTACAATGAGCAGTTCTTC. The chain combines TRBV7-2 with TRBJ2-1; maybe TRBD2 (6 bases). V dropped 5 bases and J dropped 2 bases, with 10 bases sitting between them. This CDR3 comprises 14 residues. Germline-derived CDR1 and CDR2 are SGHTA and FQGNSA.

The chain is built from TRBV19 and TRBJ2-7, with TRBD2 matching 7 bases. This CDR3 has 12 residues. J was trimmed by 5 bases and V by 5 bases; bases with no gene match: 3. The germline V gene has CDR1 LNHDA and CDR2 SQIVND (reference sequence). The DNA for the CDR3 is TGTGCCAGTAGTGCGGCGGGGGACGAGCAGTACTTC. As protein: CASSAAGDEQYF. The whole variable domain, remainder taken from reference TRBV19 and TRBJ2-7, is DGGITQSPKYLFRKEGQNVTLSCEQNLNHDAMYWYRQDPGQGLRLIYYSQIVNDFQKGDIAEGYSVSREKKESFPLTVTSAQKNPTAFYLCASSAAGDEQYFGPGTRLTVT.

The chain employs TRBV20-1 and TRBJ1-1; D gene unclear. Germline loops: CDR1 DFQATT, CDR2 SNEGSKA (reference sequence). This CDR3 has 13 residues. Trimming left V 3 bases short and J 0 bases short, with 8 bases between. CDR3 in amino acids: CSASWLLNTEAFF. CDR3 bases: TGCAGTGCTAGTTGGCTCCTGAACACTGAAGCTTTCTTT.

CDR3 residues: CAWSPRDRMNYEQYF. The CDR3 DNA sequence: TGTGCCTGGAGTCCTAGGGACAGGATGAACTACGAGCAGTACTTC. The V and J genes are TRBV30 and TRBJ2-7; 8 bases fit TRBD1. Germline loops: CDR1 GTSNPN, CDR2 SVGIG (reference sequence). The V and J ends lost 2 bases and 3 bases, in that order; junction bases with no gene match: 9. The CDR3 spans 15 residues.

This clone came up a few times. The rearrangement joins TRBV5-1 to TRBJ2-5; D is unresolved. The V end lost 0 bases, the J end lost 2 bases, and 8 bases lay between the germline ends. The CDR3 consists of 14 residues. Germline CDR1 and CDR2: SGHRS and YFSETQ. CDR3 sequence: CASSLGAVQETQYF. In DNA, the CDR3 is TGCGCCAGCAGCTTGGGGGCAGTGCAAGAGACCCAGTACTTC.

The chain carries TRBV7-3 and TRBJ2-3; 12 bases are shared with TRBD2. CDR1 is SGHTA, CDR2 FQGTGA, per germline. The CDR3 totals 15 residues. The ends lost 0 bases at V and 5 bases at J; junction bases unmatched: 0. The DNA for the CDR3 is TGTGCCAGCAGCTTAACGGGACTAGCGGGAGATACGCAGTATTTT. Its translation is CASSLTGLAGDTQYF.

This chain joins TRBV7-2 and TRBJ1-2, with TRBD1 as a possible D gene (5 bases). Per germline, CDR1 SGHTA and CDR2 FQGNSA. The CDR3 runs to 17 residues. Between the trimmed V and J ends, which lost 7 bases and 1 base, there was a span of 22 bases. The CDR3 is CASTASAAGKDNYGYTF. CDR3 DNA sequence: TGTGCCAGCACAGCCAGCGCGGCAGGGAAGGATAACTATGGCTACACCTTC.

The rearrangement uses TRBV7-9 and TRBJ2-7; D is perhaps TRBD2 (6 bases). V was pared by 5 bases and J by 4 bases, with 15 bases between. The CDR3 consists of 14 residues. Germline lookup yields CDR1 SEHNR and CDR2 FQNEAQ (reference sequence). The DNA of the CDR3 is TGTGCCAGCAGCCCGGACCCCGGGACTTACGAGCAGTACTTC. It yields the protein CASSPDPGTYEQYF.

The gene calls are TRBV5-1 and TRBJ1-2, with 7 bases aligning to TRBD1. The trim removed 5 bases at V and 3 bases at J, leaving 13 bases unmatched. The CDR3 totals 16 residues. Germline V CDR1 and CDR2: SGHRS, YFSETQ. The CDR3 spells CASRLLTGTVDYGYTF. CDR3 coding DNA: TGCGCCAGCAGACTCCTTACCGGGACAGTCGACTATGGCTACACCTTC.

The chain recombines TRBV7-2 with TRBJ1-2; TRBD1 aligns across 7 bases. Per the germline V gene, CDR1 is SGHTA and CDR2 is FQGNSA. The CDR3 consists of 13 residues. J lost 5 bases, V lost 2 bases, and 2 bases had no gene match. CDR3 sequence: CASSLQTGYGYTF. The CDR3 coding sequence is TGTGCCAGCAGCTTACAGACAGGGTATGGCTACACCTTC.

The genes are TRBV14 and TRBJ2-5, with D perhaps TRBD2 (5 bases). CDR1 SGHDN and CDR2 FVKESK come from the germline V gene. Deletions cut 0 bases from V and 4 bases from J, with 15 bases between. The CDR3 runs to 16 residues. The CDR3 DNA reads as TGTGCCAGCAGCCAAGACTTGGGCGGGTTTGGAGAGACCCAGTACTTC. It translates to CASSQDLGGFGETQYF.

The rearrangement joins TRBV2 to TRBJ2-3, with 13 positions matching TRBD2. Germline V gives CDR1 SNHLY, CDR2 FYNNEI. CDR3 size: 19 residues. Trimming removed 5 bases from V and 2 bases from J; junction bases left unmatched: 13. DNA for the CDR3: TGTGCCAGCAGTAAGACTAGCGGGGGGTGGGGCTCCGTCACAGATACGCAGTATTTT. Its protein is CASSKTSGGWGSVTDTQYF.

This CDR3 is CASSPYPGQGPYEQYF. The DNA of the CDR3 is TGTGCCAGCTCACCTTATCCCGGACAGGGGCCCTACGAGCAGTACTTC. The V gene is TRBV18, the J gene TRBJ2-7; 9 bases are shared with TRBD1. The CDR3 is made up of 16 amino acids. Unmatched junction bases numbered 8, after V lost 3 bases and J lost 2 bases. Per the germline V gene, CDR1 is KGHSH and CDR2 is LQKENI.

The V gene is TRBV12-2, the J gene TRBJ2-7; the table's D call of TRBD2 was not tested on the DNA. TRBV12-2 is marked as a pseudogene. The CDR3 is made up of 14 amino acids. The DNA of the CDR3 is TGTGCAAGTCGCGTCTCCGGGATCCCTCCCGAGCAGTACTTC. Translating it yields CASRVSGIPPEQYF.

The genes are TRBV12-3 or TRBV12-4 and TRBJ1-4, with D tentatively TRBD1 (6 bases). The CDR3 is 13 amino acids. Trimming removed 6 bases at V and 8 bases at J, with 13 bases between. The CDR3: CASRPDSPEKLFF. The CDR3 coding sequence is TGTGCCAGCAGGCCGGACAGTCCGGAAAAACTGTTTTTT.

The chain has TRBV7-9 and TRBJ2-3, with D perhaps TRBD1 (6 bases). V was cut by 5 bases and J by 2 bases, with 14 bases left in between. CDR1 is SEHNR, CDR2 FQNEAQ, per germline (reference sequence). CDR3 size: 15 residues. CDR3 protein: CASSPTGITTDTQYF. CDR3 sequence (DNA): TGTGCCAGCAGCCCAACAGGGATAACCACAGATACGCAGTATTTT.

The chain recombines TRBV7-2 with TRBJ2-7, with 7 positions matching TRBD1. This CDR3 is built from 16 residues. The germline V gene has CDR1 SGHTA and CDR2 FQGNSA. The ends lost 1 base at V and 4 bases at J; junction bases unmatched: 10. The CDR3 here is CASSLVPSQGVYEQYF. CDR3 bases: TGTGCCAGCAGCTTAGTTCCTTCTCAGGGGGTTTACGAGCAGTACTTC.

This chain uses TRBV5-1 with TRBJ2-2; D possibly corresponds to TRBD2 (6 bases). This CDR3 contains 14 residues. From germline, CDR1 is SGHRS and CDR2 YFSETQ. The V end was cut by 4 bases, the J end by 2 bases, with 9 bases between. The CDR3 is CASSRGINTGELFF. The CDR3 DNA follows: TGCGCCAGCAGCCGGGGGATTAACACCGGGGAGCTGTTTTTT. The entire variable domain, with the rest obtained from reference TRBV5-1 and TRBJ2-2, is as follows: KAGVTQTPRYLIKTRGQQVTLSCSPISGHRSVSWYQQTPGQGLQFLFEYFSETQRNKGNFPGRFSGRQFSNSRSEMNVSTLELGDSALYLCASSRGINTGELFFGEGSRLTVL.

The rearrangement uses TRBV3-1 (or the pseudogene TRBV3-2) and TRBJ2-3; 8 positions agree with TRBD2. The CDR3 sequence is 15 residues long. Per the germline V gene, CDR1 is LGHDT and CDR2 is YNNKEL (reference sequence). With 2 bases clipped from V and 4 bases from J, the junction kept 5 bases outside the gene matches. This CDR3 is CASSQRASGSDTQYF. The DNA of the CDR3 is TGTGCCAGCAGCCAAAGGGCTAGCGGGTCAGATACGCAGTATTTT.

V gene TRBV19 combines with J gene TRBJ2-7, with TRBD2 matching 9 bases. Germline-derived CDR1 and CDR2 are LNHDA and SQIVND (reference sequence). The CDR3 is 14 residues long. Trimming removed 4 bases from V and 4 bases from J; junction bases left unmatched: 5. CDR3 sequence: CASSTGLATYEQYF. In nucleotides, the CDR3 is TGTGCCAGTAGTACCGGACTAGCGACGTACGAGCAGTACTTC.

In the case of this clone: At one end the junction does not follow the germline gene, possibly because of a read error. The genes are TRBV19 and TRBJ2-7; 13 nucleotides agree with TRBD2. This CDR3 has 13 amino acids. CDR1 LNHDA and CDR2 SQIVND come from the germline V gene (reference sequence). The CDR3 loop is CASRGTSGEKGNF. In DNA form, the CDR3 reads TGTGCCAGTAGGGGGACTAGCGGGGAGAAGGGAAACTTC.

The chain is built from TRBV18 and TRBJ2-1; TRBD1 matches 7 bases. CDR3 length equals 17 residues. Per germline, CDR1 KGHSH and CDR2 LQKENI. J gave up 1 base and V 4 bases, and 10 bases lay outside the gene matches. The CDR3 loop reads CASSLPQGLASYNEQFF. As DNA, the CDR3 is TGTGCCAGCTCACTCCCACAGGGGCTGGCGTCCTACAATGAGCAGTTCTTC.

This chain joins TRBV10-3 and TRBJ2-1, with TRBD2 matching over 7 bases. Germline CDR1 ENHRY, CDR2 SYGVKD. The CDR3 extends over 13 amino acids. V lost 3 bases and J lost 7; bases outside the gene matches: 3. CDR3 DNA sequence: TGTGCCATCAGTGAAGCGGGGTCTAATGAGCAGTTCTTC. Its protein is CAISEAGSNEQFF.

This clone has more than one count but fewer than ten. Germline is not matched at one junction end, which may reflect a read error. This sequence joins TRBV7-7 and TRBJ2-1; 7 nucleotides agree with TRBD2. CDR3 length: 14 amino acids. Germline assignment: CDR1 SSHAT and CDR2 FNYEAQ (reference sequence). This CDR3 reads CASSLGGEGNEQFF. The CDR3, as DNA: TGTGCTAGCAGCTTGGGAGGGGAAGGGAATGAGCAGTTCTTC.

The CDR3 sequence is CASSLVPRGGVLAKNIQYF. The DNA of the CDR3 is TGTGCCAGCAGCTTAGTTCCGCGCGGGGGTGTTCTAGCCAAAAACATTCAGTACTTC. The chain employs TRBV11-2 and TRBJ2-4, with 7 bases matching TRBD2. V lost 1 base, J lost 0 bases, and 12 bases stayed unmatched. Looked up from germline, CDR1 is SGHAT and CDR2 is FQNNGV. The CDR3 spans 19 residues. The whole variable domain, remainder taken from reference TRBV11-2 and TRBJ2-4, is EAGVAQSPRYKIIEKRQSVAFWCNPISGHATLYWYQQILGQGPKLLIQFQNNGVVDDSQLPKDRFSAERLKGVDSTLKIQPAKLEDSAVYLCASSLVPRGGVLAKNIQYFGAGTRLSVL.